This T cell receptor (beta chain) was recorded in a study of blood T cell repertoires in COVID-19. Background on the study: The samples span acute and convalescent COVID-19 from the United States, Italy and Spain. Sample material is recorded as cDNA or gDNA derived from T cells, B-cell-depleted T cells, or PBMCs.

Per the original methods: Quantification of nucleated cells was approximated via reference gene primer amplification. Sequencing was performed with immunoSEQ multiplex PCR; in TCRdb, only in-frame clones are kept and a portion is missing. V, J and clone size were drawn from that table, and D and trimming were deduced from the DNA. Counted here are nearly 100,000 clones, 84% occurring once; the ten biggest clones make up approximately 15%. The CDR3 consists of 18 residues. This clone was seen a single time. The specimen was peripheral blood. This TCR was recovered from a woman aged 60-75 years with acute or convalescent COVID-19. The chain has TRBV21-1 and TRBJ2-4; TRBD1, as called in the table, went unchecked against the DNA. TRBV21-1 is reported as a pseudogene. CDR3 DNA sequence: TGTGCCAGCAGCCCCCTCTGGGGGGACAGTTTAGCCAAAAACATTCAGTACTTC. Translation: CASSPLWGDSLAKNIQYF.